The entry below gives a single T cell receptor (beta chain) sequence along with its context. This sample was included in a study of shared clonotypes between healthy human individuals. The CDR3 runs to 13 residues. Germline V gene data show CDR1 as MNHEY and CDR2 as SVGAGI. The ends were cut back, 4 bases at V and 6 bases at J, with 13 bases in the middle. The method was immunoSEQ multiplex PCR; TCRdb's version includes in-frame clones alone and lacks a portion of them. The table includes more than 550,000 clones, 72% detected once. This sequence was found in a woman in her twenties or thirties in good health. This sequence joins TRBV6-5 and TRBJ2-7; D is possibly TRBD1 (5 bases). Sequenced: memory CD4+ T cells sorted from blood. Subset in this sample: CD45RA-negative fraction. The CDR3 DNA reads as TGTGCCAGCAGTTCAGGGTTACGAGGCGAGCAGTACTTC. Translated, it gives CASSSGLRGEQYF.